What follows are 24 T cell receptor beta chains derived from one specimen sequenced in a study of shared T cell receptors in the human thymus (dated by TCRdb to the early 2020s). Libraries came from the immunoSEQ multiplex PCR assay. Imported from immuneACCESS, the table was reduced by TCRdb to in-frame sequences with V and J called. These copies leave out some clones; in studies compared against another copy, an unresolved V gene accounts for under half, and the cause of the remainder is not known. The sample contains some 720,000 clones, approximately 90% of them found a single time. Jointly, the top ten make up about 0.01% of the sample. These records were also assigned to another study, of human thymus T cells.

The specimen was thymocytes. Receptors were obtained from a boy under two years old with a congenital heart defect. Donor details come from another sample of the same person, matched by shared clones.

V gene TRBV6-1 combines with J gene TRBJ1-4; D is perhaps TRBD1 (6 bases). Germline CDR1 reads MNHNS; CDR2 reads SASEGT. The length of the CDR3 is 14 residues. With 5 bases removed from V and 5 bases from J, the gap between germline ends came to 12 bases. The CDR3 region has the DNA TGTGCCAGCAGTCCGACAGGCAACAATGAAAAACTGTTTTTT. It codes for CASSPTGNNEKLFF.

The table lists this clone with a few counts. The gene calls are TRBV28 and TRBJ1-5; D not certain. V was trimmed by 3 bases and J by 1 base, leaving 7 bases between them. The length of the CDR3 is 14 residues. Germline V gene sequence: CDR1 MDHEN, CDR2 SYDVKM. The CDR3 DNA reads as TGTGCCAGCAGTTTCGAGGCCAGCAATCAGCCCCAGCATTTT. Translating gives CASSFEASNQPQHF.

The genes are TRBV27 and TRBJ2-5; D remains ambiguous. The V end was cut by 4 bases, the J end by 4 bases, with 7 bases between. Germline CDR1 MNHEY, CDR2 SMNVEV (reference sequence). This CDR3 spans 12 amino acids. Written as DNA, the CDR3 is TGTGCCAGCAGTTCAAGCCCAGAGACCCAGTACTTC. Encoded protein: CASSSSPETQYF.

The CDR3 loop reads CASSPPGGAGGYTF. CDR3 in DNA: TGTGCCAGCAGCCCCCCAGGGGGCGCTGGGGGCTACACCTTC. The chain carries TRBV5-4 and TRBJ1-2; 8 bases fit TRBD1. CDR3 length equals 14 residues. Trimming at V came to 4 bases and at J to 8 bases, leaving 10 bases not matched to a gene. Germline loops: CDR1 SGHNT, CDR2 YYREEE (reference sequence).

The J gene is TRBJ2-7, the V gene TRBV29-1; TRBD1 aligns across 7 bases. Germline CDR1 and CDR2: SQVTM and ANQGSEA. The CDR3 totals 14 residues. V lost 7 bases to trimming and J lost 1 base; unmatched junction nucleotides: 10. The CDR3 bases are TGCAGCGCAAAGGGGACAGTCGCATCCTACGAGCAGTACTTC. Its protein product is CSAKGTVASYEQYF.

The chain carries TRBV6-1 and TRBJ2-7; the match to TRBD2 covers 8 bases. CDR1 is MNHNS, CDR2 SASEGT, per germline. With V trimmed by 6 bases and J by 3 bases, 4 bases remained unmatched. This CDR3 is built from 13 residues. CDR3 amino acids: CASSGTRDYEQYF. In DNA, the CDR3 is TGTGCCAGCAGCGGGACTAGAGACTACGAGCAGTACTTC.

The CDR3 region is CASSGTSGRLSYNEQFF. In DNA, the CDR3 is TGCGCCAGCAGCGGGACTAGCGGGAGGCTCTCCTACAATGAGCAGTTCTTC. The J gene is TRBJ2-1, the V gene TRBV10-2; 15 nucleotides agree with TRBD2. The CDR3 runs 17 residues. Trimming took 6 bases from V and 0 from J; bases not matched to a gene: 3. Germline CDR1 reads WSHSY; CDR2 reads SAAADI.

This chain links TRBV4-1 with TRBJ2-7; 10 nucleotides match TRBD1. With V trimmed by 3 bases and J by 4 bases, 12 bases remained unmatched. Per germline, CDR1 MGHRA and CDR2 YSYEKL. This CDR3 is 17 amino acids long. The CDR3 coding sequence is TGCGCCAGCAGCCATTGGGACAGGGGACTAGTTAAGTACGAGCAGTACTTC. Protein sequence: CASSHWDRGLVKYEQYF.

The chain links TRBV29-1 to TRBJ2-7; D is possibly TRBD1 (6 bases). The CDR3 has 13 amino acids. Germline values: CDR1 SQVTM, CDR2 ANQGSEA. V gave up 1 base and J gave up 4 bases, with 11 bases separating them. The CDR3 loop is CSVEARTVYEQYF. Here the CDR3 DNA reads TGCAGCGTTGAAGCCCGGACAGTATACGAGCAGTACTTC.

This clone was detected only a few times. V is TRBV9 and J is TRBJ2-3; D is perhaps TRBD2 (5 bases). The CDR3 length is 13 residues. In germline, CDR1 is SGDLS, CDR2 YYNGEE. V lost 3 bases, J lost 7 bases, and 12 bases lay in between. This CDR3 reads CASSAGEANTQYF. The CDR3 DNA reads TGTGCCAGCAGCGCCGGGGAAGCGAATACGCAGTATTTT.

The rearrangement joins TRBV6-1 to TRBJ1-5, with 9 positions matching TRBD1. Germline V lookup: CDR1 MNHNS, CDR2 SASEGT. The CDR3 is 14 residues long. V shed 10 bases, J shed 0 bases, and the junction held 4 bases outside the gene matches. The CDR3 loop reads CATRDRDSNQPQHF. CDR3 nucleotides: TGTGCCACTCGGGACAGGGATAGCAATCAGCCCCAGCATTTT.

This clone appeared a single time. V and J are TRBV6-5 and TRBJ2-7; D remains ambiguous. Per the germline V gene, CDR1 is MNHEY and CDR2 is SVGAGI. Deletions cut 6 bases from V and 3 bases from J, with 15 bases between. This CDR3 has 14 residues. For the CDR3, the DNA is TGTGCCAGCAGATCGGCCAGGATCTTCTACGAGCAGTACTTC. Amino acids: CASRSARIFYEQYF.

The rearrangement links TRBV7-2 to TRBJ2-1, with 10 bases lining up with TRBD2. This CDR3 spans 17 amino acids. The germline CDR1 and CDR2 sequences are SGHTA and FQGNSA. Trimming at V came to 7 bases and at J to 1 base, leaving 10 bases not matched to a gene. The CDR3 sequence is CASTLSGGLASYNEQFF. The CDR3 DNA sequence: TGTGCCAGCACCCTGAGTGGGGGACTAGCGTCCTACAATGAGCAGTTCTTC.

The chain is built from TRBV28 and TRBJ2-3; TRBD2 matches 12 bases. Trimming took 11 bases from V and 3 from J; bases not matched to a gene: 9. The CDR3 spans 15 residues. Germline assignment: CDR1 MDHEN and CDR2 SYDVKM. The CDR3 region has the DNA TGTGCCTCCTCGACTAGCGGGAGTGGGACAGATACGCAGTATTTT. This codes for CASSTSGSGTDTQYF.

The chain carries TRBV30 and TRBJ2-2; 12 bases are shared with TRBD2. The CDR3 consists of 17 residues. The trim removed 1 base at V and 4 bases at J, leaving 7 bases unmatched. Germline CDR1 GTSNPN, CDR2 SVGIG (reference sequence). CDR3: CAWSGTLAGGPTGELFF. The CDR3 DNA reads TGTGCCTGGAGTGGGACTCTAGCGGGAGGGCCCACCGGGGAGCTGTTTTTT.

The chain is built from TRBV7-2 and TRBJ2-7; 7 bases match TRBD1. V lost 1 base to trimming and J lost 4 bases; unmatched junction nucleotides: 10. The germline V gene has CDR1 SGHTA and CDR2 FQGNSA. The CDR3 has 16 residues. The CDR3 region is CASSLVGDSRRYEQYF. In DNA, the CDR3 is TGTGCCAGCAGCTTAGTCGGGGACAGCCGAAGGTACGAGCAGTACTTC.

The V gene is TRBV11-3, the J gene TRBJ2-2; 10 bases line up with TRBD1. V shed 8 bases, J shed 0 bases, and the junction held 6 bases outside the gene matches. The CDR3 consists of 16 residues. CDR1 and CDR2 from the germline V gene are SGHNT and YENEEA. The CDR3 nucleotides read TGTGCCAGCCCAGACAGGGGGCTGACGAACACCGGGGAGCTGTTTTTT. Translated, it gives CASPDRGLTNTGELFF. Full variable domain (remainder filled in from reference TRBV11-3 and TRBJ2-2): EAGVVQSPRYKIIEKKQPVAFWCNPISGHNTLYWYLQNLGQGPELLIRYENEEAVDDSQLPKDRFSAERLKGVDSTLKIQPAELGDSAVYLCASPDRGLTNTGELFFGEGSRLTVL.

The table lists this clone with a count of one. The V call is TRBV4-1, the J call TRBJ2-2; 7 bases align to TRBD2. Germline CDR1 reads MGHRA; CDR2 reads YSYEKL. J was trimmed by 3 bases and V by 4 bases; bases with no gene match: 20. There are 20 residues in the CDR3. CDR3 in DNA: TGCGCCAGCAGCCTCGGGAATGGCGGGAGATCTCCGAGGGACACCGGGGAGCTGTTTTTT. Encoded protein: CASSLGNGGRSPRDTGELFF.

This clone was counted between two and nine times. The chain is built from TRBV7-9 and TRBJ2-2; TRBD2 agrees at 7 bases. This CDR3 region has 16 residues. Losses at the gene ends were 3 bases for V and 3 bases for J; bases not matched to a gene: 7. The germline gives CDR1 SEHNR, CDR2 FQNEAQ (reference sequence). The CDR3 DNA follows: TGTGCCAGCAGCTTGCCGGGAGGCAGGCACACCGGGGAGCTGTTTTTT. It yields the protein CASSLPGGRHTGELFF.

The genes are TRBV4-3 and TRBJ2-2; a weak D match, TRBD1 (7 bases). V lost 2 bases, J lost 3 bases, and 13 bases lay in between. Germline CDR1 reads LGHNA; CDR2 reads YSLEER. This CDR3 is 16 amino acids long. DNA for the CDR3: TGCGCCAGCAGCCAACTTACAGGGGAGGACACCGGGGAGCTGTTTTTT. Translation: CASSQLTGEDTGELFF.

The CDR3 DNA sequence: TGTGCCAGCAGCGGAGAGCGGGAGTCAAAAACGTGGGGGGCCAACGTCCTGACTTTC. Translating it yields CASSGERESKTWGANVLTF. This chain links TRBV9 with TRBJ2-6, with TRBD2 matching 8 bases. CDR1 is SGDLS, CDR2 YYNGEE, per germline. The CDR3 runs to 19 residues. The ends lost 3 bases at V and 4 bases at J; junction bases unmatched: 15. Variable domain in full (rest from reference TRBV9 and TRBJ2-6): DSGVTQTPKHLITATGQRVTLRCSPRSGDLSVYWYQQSLDQGLQFLIQYYNGEERAKGNILERFSAQQFPDLHSELNLSSLELGDSALYFCASSGERESKTWGANVLTFGAGSRLTVL.

This chain connects TRBV7-3 to TRBJ2-1; tentatively, D is TRBD2 (5 bases). Germline assignment: CDR1 SGHTA and CDR2 FQGTGA. V dropped 3 bases and J dropped 2 bases, with 20 bases sitting between them. The CDR3 is 18 amino acids. This CDR3 is CASSFSLVGEVPYNEQFF. Here the CDR3 DNA reads TGTGCCAGCAGCTTCTCTTTAGTGGGAGAAGTTCCCTACAATGAGCAGTTCTTC.

The chain combines TRBV7-2 with TRBJ2-5, with TRBD1 identical over 8 bases. With 6 bases clipped from V and 3 bases from J, the junction kept 3 bases outside the gene matches. The CDR3 totals 13 residues. Germline V gene sequence: CDR1 SGHTA, CDR2 FQGNSA. CDR3 in amino acids: CASSPQGEETQYF. The CDR3 DNA reads as TGTGCCAGCAGTCCACAGGGGGAAGAGACCCAGTACTTC.

J is TRBJ1-1 and V is TRBV7-9, with D perhaps matching TRBD1 (5 bases). Germline CDR1 and CDR2: SEHNR and FQNEAQ (reference sequence). The CDR3 is 12 amino acids. Trimming took off 5 bases at V and 5 bases at J, with 9 bases between the two ends. CDR3 amino acids: CASSDRGTEAFF. As DNA, the CDR3 is TGTGCCAGCAGCGATAGGGGTACTGAAGCTTTCTTT. Complete variable domain (other parts from reference TRBV7-9 and TRBJ1-1): DTGVSQNPRHKITKRGQNVTFRCDPISEHNRLYWYRQTLGQGPEFLTYFQNEAQLEKSRLLSDRFSAERPKGSFSTLEIQRTEQGDSAMYLCASSDRGTEAFFGQGTRLTVV.